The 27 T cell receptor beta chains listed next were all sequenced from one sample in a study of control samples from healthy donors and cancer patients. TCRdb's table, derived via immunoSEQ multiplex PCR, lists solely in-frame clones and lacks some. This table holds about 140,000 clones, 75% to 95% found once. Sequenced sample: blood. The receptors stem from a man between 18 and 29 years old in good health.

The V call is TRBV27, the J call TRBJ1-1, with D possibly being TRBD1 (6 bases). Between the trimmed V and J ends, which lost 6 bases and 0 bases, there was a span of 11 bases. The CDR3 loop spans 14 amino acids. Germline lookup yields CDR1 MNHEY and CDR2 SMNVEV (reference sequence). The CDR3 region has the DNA TGTGCCAGCAGATTCAGGGGTATGAACACTGAAGCTTTCTTT. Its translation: CASRFRGMNTEAFF.

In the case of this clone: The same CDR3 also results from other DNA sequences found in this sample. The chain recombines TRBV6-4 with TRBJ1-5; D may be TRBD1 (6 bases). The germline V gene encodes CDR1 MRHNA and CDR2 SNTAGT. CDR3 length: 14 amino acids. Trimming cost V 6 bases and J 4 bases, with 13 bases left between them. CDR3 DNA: TGTGCCAGCAGCGAGGGGGGCGGAAATCAGCCCCAGCATTTT. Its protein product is CASSEGGGNQPQHF.

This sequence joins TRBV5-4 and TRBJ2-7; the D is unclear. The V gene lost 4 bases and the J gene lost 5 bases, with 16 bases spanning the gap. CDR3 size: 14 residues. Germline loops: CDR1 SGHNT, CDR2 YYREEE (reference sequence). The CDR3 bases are TGTGCCAGCAGCGACCGTTCCCCTATCCACGAGCAGTACTTC. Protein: CASSDRSPIHEQYF.

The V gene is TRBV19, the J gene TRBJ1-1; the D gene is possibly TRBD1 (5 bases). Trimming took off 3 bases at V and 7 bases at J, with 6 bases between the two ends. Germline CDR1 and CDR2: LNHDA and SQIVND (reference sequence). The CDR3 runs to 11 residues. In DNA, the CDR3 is TGTGCCAGTAGTATCGACAGTGAAGCTTTCTTT. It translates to CASSIDSEAFF.

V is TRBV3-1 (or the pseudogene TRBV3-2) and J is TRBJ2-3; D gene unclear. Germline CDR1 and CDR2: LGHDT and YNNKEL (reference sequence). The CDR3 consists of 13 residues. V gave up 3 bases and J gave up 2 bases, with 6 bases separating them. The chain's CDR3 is CASSQGPTDTQYF. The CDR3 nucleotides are TGTGCCAGCAGCCAGGGCCCCACAGATACGCAGTATTTT.

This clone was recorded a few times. CDR3 sequence: CASSLQGWNEGAFF. The CDR3 DNA reads TGCGCCAGCAGCCTACAGGGGTGGAATGAGGGAGCTTTCTTT. The genes are TRBV5-1 and TRBJ1-1, with 7 bases aligning to TRBD1. CDR1 is SGHRS and CDR2 is YFSETQ in the germline V gene. This CDR3 region has 14 residues. J lost 10 bases, V lost 4 bases, and 13 bases had no gene match.

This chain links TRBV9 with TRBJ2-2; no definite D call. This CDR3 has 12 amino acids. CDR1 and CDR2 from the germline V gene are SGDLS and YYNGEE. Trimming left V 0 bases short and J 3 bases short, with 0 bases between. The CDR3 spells CASSVDTGELFF. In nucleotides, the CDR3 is TGTGCCAGCAGCGTAGACACCGGGGAGCTGTTTTTT.

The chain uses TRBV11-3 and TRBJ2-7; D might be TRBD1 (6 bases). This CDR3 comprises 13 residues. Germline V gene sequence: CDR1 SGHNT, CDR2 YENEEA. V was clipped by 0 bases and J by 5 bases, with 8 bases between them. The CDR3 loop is CASSLDGGDEQYF. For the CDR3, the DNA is TGTGCCAGCAGCTTAGATGGGGGCGACGAGCAGTACTTC.

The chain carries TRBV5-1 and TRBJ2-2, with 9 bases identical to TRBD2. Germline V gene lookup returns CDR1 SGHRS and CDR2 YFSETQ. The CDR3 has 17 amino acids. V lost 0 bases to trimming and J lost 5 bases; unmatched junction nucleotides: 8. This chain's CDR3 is CASSLESSGMVTGELFF. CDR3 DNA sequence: TGCGCCAGCAGCTTGGAGTCTAGCGGGATGGTTACCGGGGAGCTGTTTTTT.

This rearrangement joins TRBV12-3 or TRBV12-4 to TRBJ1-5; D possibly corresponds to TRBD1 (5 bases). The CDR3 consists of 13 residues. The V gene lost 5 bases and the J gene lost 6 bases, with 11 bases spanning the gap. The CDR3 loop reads CASSADGGQPQHF. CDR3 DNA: TGTGCCAGCAGTGCCGACGGGGGTCAGCCCCAGCATTTT.

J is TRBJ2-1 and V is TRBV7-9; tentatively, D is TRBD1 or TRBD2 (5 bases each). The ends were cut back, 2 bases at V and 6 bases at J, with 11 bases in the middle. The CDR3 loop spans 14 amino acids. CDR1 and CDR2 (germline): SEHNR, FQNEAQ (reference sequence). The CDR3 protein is CASSLMGVGNEQFF. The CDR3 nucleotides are TGTGCCAGCAGCTTAATGGGGGTAGGCAATGAGCAGTTCTTC.

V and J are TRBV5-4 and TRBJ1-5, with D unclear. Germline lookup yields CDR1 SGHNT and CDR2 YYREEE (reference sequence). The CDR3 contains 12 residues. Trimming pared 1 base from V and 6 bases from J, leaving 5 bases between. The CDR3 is CASSLPGQPQHF. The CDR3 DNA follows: TGTGCCAGCAGCTTGCCCGGTCAGCCCCAGCATTTT.

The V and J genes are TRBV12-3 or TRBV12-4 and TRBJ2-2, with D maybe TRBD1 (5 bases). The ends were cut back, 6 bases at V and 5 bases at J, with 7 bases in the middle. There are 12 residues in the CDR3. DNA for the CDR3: TGTGCCAGCAGGCCAGGGACCGGGGAGCTGTTTTTT. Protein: CASRPGTGELFF.

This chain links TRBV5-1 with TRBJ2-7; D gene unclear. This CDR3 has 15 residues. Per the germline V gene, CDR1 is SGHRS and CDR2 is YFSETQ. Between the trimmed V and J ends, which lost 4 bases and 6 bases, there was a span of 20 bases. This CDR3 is CASSRTPTYPGEQYF. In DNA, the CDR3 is TGCGCCAGCAGCCGTACCCCGACGTATCCGGGCGAGCAGTACTTC.

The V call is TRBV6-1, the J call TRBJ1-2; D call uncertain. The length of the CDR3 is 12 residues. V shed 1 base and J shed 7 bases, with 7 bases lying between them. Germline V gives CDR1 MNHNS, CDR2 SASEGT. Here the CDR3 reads CASSEGVSGYTF. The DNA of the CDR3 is TGTGCCAGCAGTGAAGGGGTTTCTGGCTACACCTTC.

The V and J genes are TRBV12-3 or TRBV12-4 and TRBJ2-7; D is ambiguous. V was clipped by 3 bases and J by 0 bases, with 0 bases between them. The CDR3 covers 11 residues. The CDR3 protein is CASSFSYEQYF. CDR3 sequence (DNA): TGTGCCAGCAGTTTCTCCTACGAGCAGTACTTC.

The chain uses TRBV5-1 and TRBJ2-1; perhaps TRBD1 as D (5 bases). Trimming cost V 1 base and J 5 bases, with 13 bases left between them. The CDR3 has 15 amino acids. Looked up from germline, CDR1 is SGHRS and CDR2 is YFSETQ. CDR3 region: CASSLSQVGDNEQFF. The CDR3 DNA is TGCGCCAGCAGCTTGAGTCAAGTAGGGGACAATGAGCAGTTCTTC.

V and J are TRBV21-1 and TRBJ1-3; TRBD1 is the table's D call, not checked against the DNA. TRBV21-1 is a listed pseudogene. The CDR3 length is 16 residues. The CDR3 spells CASSPQAHDSGNTIYF. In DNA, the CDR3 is TGTGCCAGCAGCCCACAGGCTCACGACTCTGGAAACACCATATATTTT.

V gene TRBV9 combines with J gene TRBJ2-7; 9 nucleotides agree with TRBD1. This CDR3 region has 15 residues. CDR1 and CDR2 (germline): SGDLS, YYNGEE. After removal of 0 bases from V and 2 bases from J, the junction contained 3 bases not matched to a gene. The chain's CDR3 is CASSVGGQGTYEQYF. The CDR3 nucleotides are TGTGCCAGCAGCGTAGGGGGACAGGGCACCTACGAGCAGTACTTC.

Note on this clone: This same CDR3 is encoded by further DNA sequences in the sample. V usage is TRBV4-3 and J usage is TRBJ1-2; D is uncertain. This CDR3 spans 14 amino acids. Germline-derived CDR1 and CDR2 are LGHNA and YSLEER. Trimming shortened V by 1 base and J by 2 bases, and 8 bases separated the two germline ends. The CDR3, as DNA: TGCGCCAGCAGCCAAGGGGTGGACAACTATGGCTACACCTTC. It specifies CASSQGVDNYGYTF.

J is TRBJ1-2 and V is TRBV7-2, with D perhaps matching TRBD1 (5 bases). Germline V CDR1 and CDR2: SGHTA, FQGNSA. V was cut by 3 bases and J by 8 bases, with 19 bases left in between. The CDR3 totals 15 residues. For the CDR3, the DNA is TGTGCCAGCAGCTTGGAGGGGTCCCAAAGGCGGGGCTACACCTTC. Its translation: CASSLEGSQRRGYTF.

CDR3 residues: CASSLVSLAGPTYQETQYF. CDR3 nucleotides: TGTGCCAGCAGCTTAGTATCGCTAGCGGGGCCGACTTACCAAGAGACCCAGTACTTC. The chain carries TRBV7-2 and TRBJ2-5, with 9 nucleotides matching TRBD2. This CDR3 comprises 19 residues. Trimming took 1 base from V and 0 from J; bases not matched to a gene: 12. CDR1 and CDR2 (germline): SGHTA, FQGNSA.

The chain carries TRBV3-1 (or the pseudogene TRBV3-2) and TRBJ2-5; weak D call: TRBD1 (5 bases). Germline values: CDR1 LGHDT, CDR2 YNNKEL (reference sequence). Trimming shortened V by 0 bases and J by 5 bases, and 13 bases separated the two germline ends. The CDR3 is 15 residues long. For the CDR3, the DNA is TGTGCCAGCAGCCAAGATGTCAGGGTGGCGGAGACCCAGTACTTC. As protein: CASSQDVRVAETQYF.

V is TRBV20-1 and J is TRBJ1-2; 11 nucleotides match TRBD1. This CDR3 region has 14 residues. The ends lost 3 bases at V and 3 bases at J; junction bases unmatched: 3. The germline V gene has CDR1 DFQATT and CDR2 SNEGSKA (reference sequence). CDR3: CSASMGQGDYGYTF. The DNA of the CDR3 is TGCAGTGCTAGTATGGGACAGGGGGACTATGGCTACACCTTC.

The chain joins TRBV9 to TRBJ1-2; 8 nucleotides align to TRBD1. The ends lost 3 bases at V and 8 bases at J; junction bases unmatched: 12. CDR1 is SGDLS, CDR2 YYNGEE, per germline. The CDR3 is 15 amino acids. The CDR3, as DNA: TGTGCCAGCAGCGGAAGACAGGGGAGGATAAAAGGCTACACCTTC. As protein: CASSGRQGRIKGYTF. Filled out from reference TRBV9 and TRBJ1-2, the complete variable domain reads DSGVTQTPKHLITATGQRVTLRCSPRSGDLSVYWYQQSLDQGLQFLIQYYNGEERAKGNILERFSAQQFPDLHSELNLSSLELGDSALYFCASSGRQGRIKGYTFGSGTRLTVV.

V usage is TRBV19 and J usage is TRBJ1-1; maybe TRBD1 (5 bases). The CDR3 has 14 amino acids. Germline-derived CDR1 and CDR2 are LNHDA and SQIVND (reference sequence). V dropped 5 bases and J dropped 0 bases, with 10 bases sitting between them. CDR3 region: CASSGGGMNTEAFF. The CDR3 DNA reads TGTGCCAGTAGTGGGGGGGGAATGAACACTGAAGCTTTCTTT.

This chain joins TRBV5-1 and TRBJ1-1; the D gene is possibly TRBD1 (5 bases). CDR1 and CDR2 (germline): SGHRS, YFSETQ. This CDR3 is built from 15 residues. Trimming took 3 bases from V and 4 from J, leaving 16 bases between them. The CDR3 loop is CASSSEQGQVTEAFF. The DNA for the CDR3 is TGCGCCAGCAGCTCAGAGCAGGGCCAAGTCACTGAAGCTTTCTTT. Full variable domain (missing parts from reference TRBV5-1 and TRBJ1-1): KAGVTQTPRYLIKTRGQQVTLSCSPISGHRSVSWYQQTPGQGLQFLFEYFSETQRNKGNFPGRFSGRQFSNSRSEMNVSTLELGDSALYLCASSSEQGQVTEAFFGQGTRLTVV.